This TCR beta chain was sequenced during a study of blood T cell repertoires in COVID-19. On the study more broadly: The United States, Italy and Spain were the sources of the acute and convalescent COVID-19 samples. The cDNA or gDNA used as material had been derived from T cells, B-cell-depleted T cells, or PBMCs.

The CDR3 has 18 residues. Trimming took 4 bases from V and 6 from J, leaving 24 bases between them. Germline CDR1 reads KGHSH; CDR2 reads LQKENI. Here immunoSEQ multiplex PCR was the method, and the copy in TCRdb shows in-frame clones only, minus some. Among about 160,000 clones listed, 81% were seen once. What was sequenced was PBMCs or T cells enriched from blood (not recorded which). This TCR derives from a woman between 40 and 50 years old with acute COVID-19. V usage is TRBV18 and J usage is TRBJ2-2, with D uncertain. The CDR3 loop reads CASSLTTGVLQFAGELFF. The CDR3, as DNA: TGTGCCAGCTCACTCACGACTGGAGTGCTCCAGTTTGCCGGGGAGCTGTTTTTT.